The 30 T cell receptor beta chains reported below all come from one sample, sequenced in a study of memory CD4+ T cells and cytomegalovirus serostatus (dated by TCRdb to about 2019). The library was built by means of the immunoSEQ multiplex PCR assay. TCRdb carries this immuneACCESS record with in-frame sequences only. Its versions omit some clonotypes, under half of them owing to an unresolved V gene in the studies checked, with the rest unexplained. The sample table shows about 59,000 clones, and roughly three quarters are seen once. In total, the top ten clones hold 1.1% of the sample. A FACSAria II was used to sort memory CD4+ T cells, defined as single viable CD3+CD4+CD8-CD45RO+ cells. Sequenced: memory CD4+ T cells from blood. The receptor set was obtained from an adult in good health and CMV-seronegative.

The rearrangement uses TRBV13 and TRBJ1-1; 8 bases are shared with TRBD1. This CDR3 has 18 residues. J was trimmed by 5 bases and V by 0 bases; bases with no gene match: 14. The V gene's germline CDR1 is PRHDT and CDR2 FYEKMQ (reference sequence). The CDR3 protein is CASSLGLQGEQPGTEAFF. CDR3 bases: TGTGCCAGCAGCTTAGGCCTACAGGGGGAACAACCGGGTACTGAAGCTTTCTTT.

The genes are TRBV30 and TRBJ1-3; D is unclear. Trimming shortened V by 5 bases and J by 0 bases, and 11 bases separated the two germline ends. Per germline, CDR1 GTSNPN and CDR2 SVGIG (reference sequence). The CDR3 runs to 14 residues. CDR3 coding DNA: TGTGCCTGGGACCACACCAACTCTGGAAACACCATATATTTT. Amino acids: CAWDHTNSGNTIYF. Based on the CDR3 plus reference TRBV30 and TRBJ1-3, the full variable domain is SQTIHQWPATLVQPVGSPLSLECTVEGTSNPNLYWYRQAAGRGLQLLFYSVGIGQISSEVPQNLSASRPQDRQFILSSKKLLLSDSGFYLCAWDHTNSGNTIYFGEGSWLTVV.

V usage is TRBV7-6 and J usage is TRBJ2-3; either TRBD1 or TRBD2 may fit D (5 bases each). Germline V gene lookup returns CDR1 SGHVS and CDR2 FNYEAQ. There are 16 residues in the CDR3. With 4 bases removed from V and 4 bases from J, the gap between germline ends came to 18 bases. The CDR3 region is CASSSGTQASSDTQYF. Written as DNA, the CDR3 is TGTGCCAGCAGCTCCGGGACCCAAGCTAGTTCAGATACGCAGTATTTT.

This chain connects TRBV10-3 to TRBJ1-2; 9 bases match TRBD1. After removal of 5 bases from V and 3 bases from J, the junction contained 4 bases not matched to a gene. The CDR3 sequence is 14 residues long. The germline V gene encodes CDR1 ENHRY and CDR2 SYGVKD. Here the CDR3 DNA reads TGTGCCATCAGTCTAACAGGGGGCGACTATGGCTACACCTTC. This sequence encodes CAISLTGGDYGYTF.

Here the CDR3 DNA reads TGTGCCAGCAGCTTAGGCGAGGGGTATGAGCAGTTCTTC. This codes for CASSLGEGYEQFF. The chain has TRBV11-2 and TRBJ2-1, with D tentatively TRBD1 or TRBD2 (5 bases each). From germline, CDR1 is SGHAT and CDR2 FQNNGV. Between the trimmed V and J ends, which lost 1 base and 8 bases, there was a span of 9 bases. The CDR3 has 13 amino acids.

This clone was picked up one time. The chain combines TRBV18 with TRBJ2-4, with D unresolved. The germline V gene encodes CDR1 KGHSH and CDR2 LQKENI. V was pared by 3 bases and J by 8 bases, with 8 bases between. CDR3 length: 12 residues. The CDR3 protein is CASSPAGYIQYF. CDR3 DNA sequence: TGTGCCAGCTCACCCGCCGGGTACATTCAGTACTTC.

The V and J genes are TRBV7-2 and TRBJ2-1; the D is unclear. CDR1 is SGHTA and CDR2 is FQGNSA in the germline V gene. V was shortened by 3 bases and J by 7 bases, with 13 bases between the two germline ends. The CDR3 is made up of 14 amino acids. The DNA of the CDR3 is TGTGCCAGCAGCTTGGTGGGCCTGGGAAATGAGCAGTTCTTC. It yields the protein CASSLVGLGNEQFF.

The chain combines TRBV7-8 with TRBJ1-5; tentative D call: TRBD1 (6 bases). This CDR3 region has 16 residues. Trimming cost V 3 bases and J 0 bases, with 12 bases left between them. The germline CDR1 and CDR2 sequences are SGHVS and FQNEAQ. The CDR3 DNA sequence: TGTGCCAGCAGCTTTTACGGACAGTATAGCAATCAGCCCCAGCATTTT. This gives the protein CASSFYGQYSNQPQHF.

The CDR3 nucleotides read TGTGCCAGCAGTTCCAACCGGGACAGGGGGCAAGATACGCAGTATTTT. Its protein is CASSSNRDRGQDTQYF. The rearrangement joins TRBV25-1 to TRBJ2-3; 12 bases map to TRBD1. The CDR3 length is 16 residues. Germline CDR1 reads MGHDK; CDR2 reads SYGVNS. V dropped 5 bases and J dropped 5; count of bases not matched to a gene: 8.

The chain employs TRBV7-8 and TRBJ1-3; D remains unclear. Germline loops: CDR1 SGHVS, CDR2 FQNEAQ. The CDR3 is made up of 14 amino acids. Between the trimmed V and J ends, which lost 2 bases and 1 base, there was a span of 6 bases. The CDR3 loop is CASSLLQSGNTIYF. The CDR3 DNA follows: TGTGCCAGCAGCTTACTACAGTCTGGAAACACCATATATTTT.

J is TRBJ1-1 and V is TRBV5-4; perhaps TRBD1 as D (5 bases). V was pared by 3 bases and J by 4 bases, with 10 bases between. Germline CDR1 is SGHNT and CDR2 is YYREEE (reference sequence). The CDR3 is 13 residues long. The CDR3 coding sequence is TGTGCCAGCAGCTCACCTAGGGGCACTGAAGCTTTCTTT. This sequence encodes CASSSPRGTEAFF.

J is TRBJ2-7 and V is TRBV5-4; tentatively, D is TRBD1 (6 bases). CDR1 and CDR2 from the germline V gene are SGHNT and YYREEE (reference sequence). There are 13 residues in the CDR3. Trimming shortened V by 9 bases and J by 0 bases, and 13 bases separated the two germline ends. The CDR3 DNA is TGTGCCACCTCAGGGGAAAGCTCCTACGAGCAGTACTTC. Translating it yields CATSGESSYEQYF.

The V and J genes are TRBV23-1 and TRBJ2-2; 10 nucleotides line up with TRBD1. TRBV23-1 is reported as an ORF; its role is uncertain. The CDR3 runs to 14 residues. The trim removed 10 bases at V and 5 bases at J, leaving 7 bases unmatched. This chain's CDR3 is CATRDRGRTGELFF. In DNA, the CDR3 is TGCGCCACCCGGGACAGGGGAAGAACCGGGGAGCTGTTTTTT.

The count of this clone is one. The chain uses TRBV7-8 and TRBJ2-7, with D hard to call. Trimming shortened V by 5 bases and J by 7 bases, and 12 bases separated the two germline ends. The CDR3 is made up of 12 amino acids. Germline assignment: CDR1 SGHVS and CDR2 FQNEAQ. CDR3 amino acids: CASSPTLTEQYF. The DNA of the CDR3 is TGTGCCAGCAGCCCGACCCTTACTGAGCAGTACTTC. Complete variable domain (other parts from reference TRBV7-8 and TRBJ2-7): GAGVSQSPRYKVAKRGQDVALRCDPISGHVSLFWYQQALGQGPEFLTYFQNEAQLDKSGLPSDRFFAERPEGSVSTLKIQRTQQEDSAVYLCASSPTLTEQYFGPGTRLTVT.

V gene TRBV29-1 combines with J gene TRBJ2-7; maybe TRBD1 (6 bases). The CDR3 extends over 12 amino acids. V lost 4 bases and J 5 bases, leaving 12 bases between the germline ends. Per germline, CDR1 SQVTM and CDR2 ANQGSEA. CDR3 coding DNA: TGCAGCGTTGCAAGGGGGACGAACGAGCAGTACTTC. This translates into CSVARGTNEQYF.

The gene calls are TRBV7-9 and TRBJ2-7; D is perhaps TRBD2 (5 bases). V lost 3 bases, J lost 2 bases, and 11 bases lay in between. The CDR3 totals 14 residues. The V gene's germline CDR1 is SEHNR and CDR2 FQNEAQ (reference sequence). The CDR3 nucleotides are TGTGCCAGCAGCTTGAGCGGACTTACCTACGAGCAGTACTTC. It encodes CASSLSGLTYEQYF.

The CDR3 nucleotides read TGCAGTGCTCTTAGGGCCAACGTCCTGACTTTC. It specifies CSALRANVLTF. This sequence joins TRBV20-1 and TRBJ2-6, with no clear D. V shed 5 bases and J shed 5 bases, with 4 bases lying between them. This CDR3 contains 11 residues. Per germline, CDR1 DFQATT and CDR2 SNEGSKA (reference sequence).

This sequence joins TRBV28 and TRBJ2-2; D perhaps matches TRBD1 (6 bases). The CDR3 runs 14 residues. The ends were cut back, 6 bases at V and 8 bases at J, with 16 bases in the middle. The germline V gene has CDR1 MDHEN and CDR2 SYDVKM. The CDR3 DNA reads TGTGCCAGCAGCCGGACAGAAAGAAGTGGGGAGCTGTTTTTT. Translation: CASSRTERSGELFF. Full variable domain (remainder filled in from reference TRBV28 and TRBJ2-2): DVKVTQSSRYLVKRTGEKVFLECVQDMDHENMFWYRQDPGLGLRLIYFSYDVKMKEKGDIPEGYSVSREKKERFSLILESASTNQTSMYLCASSRTERSGELFFGEGSRLTVL.

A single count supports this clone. This CDR3 reads CASSGAANSNQPQHF. CDR3 bases: TGTGCCAGCAGCGGGGCTGCGAATAGCAATCAGCCCCAGCATTTT. This chain connects TRBV9 to TRBJ1-5; D is ambiguous. Germline-derived CDR1 and CDR2 are SGDLS and YYNGEE. V lost 3 bases, J lost 0 bases, and 10 bases lay in between. CDR3 length equals 15 residues.

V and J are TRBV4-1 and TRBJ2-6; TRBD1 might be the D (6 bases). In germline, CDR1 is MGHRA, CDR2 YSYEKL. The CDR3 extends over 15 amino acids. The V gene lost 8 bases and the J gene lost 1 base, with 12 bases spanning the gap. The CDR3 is CASQRDNSGANVLTF. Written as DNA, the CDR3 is TGCGCCAGCCAGAGGGACAATTCTGGGGCCAACGTCCTGACTTTC.

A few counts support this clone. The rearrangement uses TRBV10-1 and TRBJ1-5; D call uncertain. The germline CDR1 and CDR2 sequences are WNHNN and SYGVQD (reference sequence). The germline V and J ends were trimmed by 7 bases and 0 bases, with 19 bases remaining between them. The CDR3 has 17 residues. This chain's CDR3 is CASTVDRPFNSNQPQHF. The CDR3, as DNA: TGCGCCAGCACAGTGGACCGTCCTTTTAATAGCAATCAGCCCCAGCATTTT.

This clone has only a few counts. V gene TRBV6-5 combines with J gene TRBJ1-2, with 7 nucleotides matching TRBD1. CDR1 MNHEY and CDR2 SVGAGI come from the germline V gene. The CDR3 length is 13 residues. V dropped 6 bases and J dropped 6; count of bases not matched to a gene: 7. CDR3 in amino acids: CASRKDRRNGYTF. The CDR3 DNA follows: TGTGCCAGCAGAAAGGACAGGCGAAATGGCTACACCTTC.

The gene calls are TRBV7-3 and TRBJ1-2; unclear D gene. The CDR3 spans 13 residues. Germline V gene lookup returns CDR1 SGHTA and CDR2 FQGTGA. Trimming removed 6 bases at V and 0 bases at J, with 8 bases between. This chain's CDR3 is CASSSRANYGYTF. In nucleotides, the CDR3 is TGTGCCAGCAGTTCTCGAGCTAACTATGGCTACACCTTC.

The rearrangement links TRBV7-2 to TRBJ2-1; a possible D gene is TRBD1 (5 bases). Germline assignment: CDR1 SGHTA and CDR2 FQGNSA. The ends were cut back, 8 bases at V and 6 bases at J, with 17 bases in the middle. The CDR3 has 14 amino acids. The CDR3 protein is CASSVRLGVNEQFF. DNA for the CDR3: TGTGCCAGCTCTGTCCGCTTAGGGGTCAATGAGCAGTTCTTC.

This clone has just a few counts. The CDR3 protein is CASSLRGQGVLGANVLTF. Written as DNA, the CDR3 is TGTGCCAGCAGCTTACGGGGACAGGGGGTTCTCGGGGCCAACGTCCTGACTTTC. V gene TRBV5-6 combines with J gene TRBJ2-6; the match to TRBD1 covers 11 bases. The CDR3 is 18 residues long. CDR1 SGHDT and CDR2 YYEEEE come from the germline V gene. The V and J ends lost 2 bases and 4 bases, in that order; junction bases with no gene match: 8. The full variable domain, with the rest looked up from reference TRBV5-6 and TRBJ2-6, is DAGVTQSPTHLIKTRGQQVTLRCSPKSGHDTVSWYQQALGQGPQFIFQYYEEEERQRGNFPDRFSGHQFPNYSSELNVNALLLGDSALYLCASSLRGQGVLGANVLTFGAGSRLTVL.

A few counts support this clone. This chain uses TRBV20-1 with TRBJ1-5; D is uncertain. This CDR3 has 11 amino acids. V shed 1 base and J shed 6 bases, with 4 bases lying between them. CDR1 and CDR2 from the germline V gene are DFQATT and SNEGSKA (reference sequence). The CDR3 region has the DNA TGCAGTGCTAGAGTCGGTCAGCCCCAGCATTTT. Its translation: CSARVGQPQHF.

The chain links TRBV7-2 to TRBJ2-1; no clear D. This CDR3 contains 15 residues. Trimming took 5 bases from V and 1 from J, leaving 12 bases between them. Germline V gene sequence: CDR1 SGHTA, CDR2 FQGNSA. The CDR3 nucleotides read TGTGCCAGCAGCCTCTTGGGCAGATCCTACAATGAGCAGTTCTTC. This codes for CASSLLGRSYNEQFF.

The CDR3 DNA follows: TGTGCCAGCAGCTTTGGGAGCGGGAGCAATGAGCAGTTCTTC. Protein sequence: CASSFGSGSNEQFF. This chain links TRBV7-3 with TRBJ2-1, with 8 bases matching TRBD2. CDR3 size: 14 residues. With V trimmed by 3 bases and J by 6 bases, 4 bases remained unmatched. Germline values: CDR1 SGHTA, CDR2 FQGTGA.

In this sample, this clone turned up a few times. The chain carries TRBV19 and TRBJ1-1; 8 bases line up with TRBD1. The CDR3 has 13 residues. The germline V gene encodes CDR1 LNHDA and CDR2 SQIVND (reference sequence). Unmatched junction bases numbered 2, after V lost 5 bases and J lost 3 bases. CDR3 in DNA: TGTGCCAGTAGTGTGGACAGGGACACTGAAGCTTTCTTT. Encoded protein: CASSVDRDTEAFF.

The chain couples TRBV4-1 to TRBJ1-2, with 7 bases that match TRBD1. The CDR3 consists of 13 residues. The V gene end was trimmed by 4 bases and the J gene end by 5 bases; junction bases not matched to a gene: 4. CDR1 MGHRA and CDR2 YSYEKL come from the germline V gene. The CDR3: CASSPAQGYGYTF. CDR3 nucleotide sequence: TGCGCCAGCAGCCCCGCACAGGGGTATGGCTACACCTTC.